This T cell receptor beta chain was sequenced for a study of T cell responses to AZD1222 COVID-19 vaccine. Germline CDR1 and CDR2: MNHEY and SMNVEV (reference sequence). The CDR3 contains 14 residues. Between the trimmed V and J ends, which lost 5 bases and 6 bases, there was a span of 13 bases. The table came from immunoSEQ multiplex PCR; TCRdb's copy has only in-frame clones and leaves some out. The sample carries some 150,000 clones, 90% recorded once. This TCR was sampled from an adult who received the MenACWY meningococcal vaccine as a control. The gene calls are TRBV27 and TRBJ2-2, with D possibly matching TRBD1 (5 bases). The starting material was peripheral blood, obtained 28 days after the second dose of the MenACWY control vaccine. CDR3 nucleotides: TGTGCCAGCAGTCCCCAGGGATCTGCCGGGGAGCTGTTTTTT. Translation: CASSPQGSAGELFF.